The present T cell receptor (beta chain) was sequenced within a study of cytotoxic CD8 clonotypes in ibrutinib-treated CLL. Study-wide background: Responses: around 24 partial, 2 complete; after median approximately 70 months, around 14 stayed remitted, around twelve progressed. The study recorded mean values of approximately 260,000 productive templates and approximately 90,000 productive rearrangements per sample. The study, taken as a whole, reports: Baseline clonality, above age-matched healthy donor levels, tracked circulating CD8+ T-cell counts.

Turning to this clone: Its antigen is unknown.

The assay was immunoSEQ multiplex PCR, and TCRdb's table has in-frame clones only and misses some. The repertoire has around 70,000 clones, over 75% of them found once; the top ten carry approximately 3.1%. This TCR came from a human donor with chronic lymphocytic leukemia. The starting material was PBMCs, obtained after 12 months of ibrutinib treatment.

This chain's CDR3 is CAISGGTEAFF. For the CDR3, the DNA is TGTGCCATCAGCGGGGGCACTGAAGCTTTCTTT. This chain connects TRBV10-3 to TRBJ1-1; TRBD1 is a possible D gene (5 bases). V was cut by 6 bases and J by 4 bases, with 6 bases left in between. Germline CDR1 and CDR2: ENHRY and SYGVKD. The CDR3 runs to 11 residues.